The next 29 T cell receptor beta chains were all read from a single sample in a study of OX40 agonist ivuxolimab in advanced cancers. Clones were sequenced by immunoSEQ multiplex PCR, and TCRdb holds only the in-frame ones, with some missing. There are 100,000 to 120,000 clones in the sample; less than 95% occur only once, and approximately 0.63% lies in the top ten. Sample: CD4+ or CD8+ T cells sorted from blood, taken in a trial of the OX40 agonist ivuxolimab. Receptor source: an adult with an advanced solid tumor such as melanoma, head and neck, liver or kidney cancer.

The rearrangement joins TRBV7-3 to TRBJ2-2; D gene unclear. V was clipped by 0 bases and J by 6 bases, with 8 bases between them. CDR3 size: 14 residues. CDR1 and CDR2 from the germline V gene are SGHTA and FQGTGA. CDR3 nucleotides: TGTGCCAGCAGCTTAACCGTCAGCCCCGGGGAGCTGTTTTTT. Translated: CASSLTVSPGELFF.

This chain links TRBV7-9 with TRBJ1-6; 7 bases are a match to TRBD1. Germline CDR1 is SEHNR and CDR2 is FQNEAQ (reference sequence). Trimming at V came to 5 bases and at J to 7 bases, leaving 8 bases not matched to a gene. The CDR3 spans 15 residues. Written as DNA, the CDR3 is TGTGCCAGCAGCCAGACAGGGTCCTCAAATTCACCCCTCCACTTT. Protein: CASSQTGSSNSPLHF.

The V gene is TRBV6-5, the J gene TRBJ1-2, with D perhaps TRBD1 (6 bases). CDR1 and CDR2 (germline): MNHEY, SVGAGI. The V end lost 2 bases, the J end lost 0 bases, and 10 bases lay between the germline ends. The length of the CDR3 is 15 residues. CDR3 DNA sequence: TGTGCCAGCAGTTACACAGGGTTCTCTAACTATGGCTACACCTTC. Encoded protein: CASSYTGFSNYGYTF.

The chain recombines TRBV10-3 with TRBJ2-5; 9 bases agree with TRBD1. J lost 4 bases, V lost 6 bases, and 3 bases had no gene match. CDR1 is ENHRY and CDR2 is SYGVKD in the germline V gene. The CDR3 extends over 13 amino acids. The CDR3 reads CAIRQGAGETQYF. The CDR3, as DNA: TGTGCCATCAGACAGGGGGCCGGAGAGACCCAGTACTTC.

This sequence joins TRBV9 and TRBJ2-3, with no clear D. The CDR3 is made up of 15 amino acids. The V gene's germline CDR1 is SGDLS and CDR2 YYNGEE. Trimming took off 0 bases at V and 3 bases at J, with 11 bases between the two ends. This chain's CDR3 is CASSVGVGGTDTQYF. As DNA, the CDR3 is TGTGCCAGCAGCGTAGGTGTTGGTGGGACAGATACGCAGTATTTT.

This clone appeared a single time. The gene calls are TRBV19 and TRBJ1-4, with D uncertain. V was cut by 2 bases and J by 4 bases, with 11 bases left in between. The germline V gene has CDR1 LNHDA and CDR2 SQIVND (reference sequence). There are 15 residues in the CDR3. CDR3 DNA: TGTGCCAGTAGTATAAATTGGCAGAGTAATGAAAAACTGTTTTTT. Translation gives CASSINWQSNEKLFF.

The chain employs TRBV29-1 and TRBJ2-1, with D tentatively TRBD2 (6 bases). The germline gives CDR1 SQVTM, CDR2 ANQGSEA. V was clipped by 3 bases and J by 7 bases, with 10 bases between them. The CDR3 consists of 12 residues. The CDR3 DNA reads TGCAGCGTTGAGATAGGGAGGAATGAGCAGTTCTTC. The encoded protein is CSVEIGRNEQFF.

As regards this clone: One junction end disagrees with the germline gene, perhaps due to a read error. The chain couples TRBV11-3 to TRBJ1-6; 8 nucleotides align to TRBD1. The CDR3 length is 17 residues. Germline V gene sequence: CDR1 SGHNT, CDR2 YENEEA. CDR3 sequence (DNA): TGTGCCAGCAACTTAGCCATAGCGGGACAGGTTTCGACGCCCCTCCACTTT. Amino acid sequence: CASNLAIAGQVSTPLHF.

The gene calls are TRBV6-1 and TRBJ2-5; weak D call: TRBD2 (6 bases). The germline gives CDR1 MNHNS, CDR2 SASEGT. Trimming removed 2 bases at V and 1 base at J, with 11 bases between. The CDR3 covers 15 residues. The CDR3 region is CASSETAGFQETQYF. The CDR3 nucleotides read TGTGCCAGCAGTGAAACCGCGGGGTTCCAAGAGACCCAGTACTTC.

The chain combines TRBV6-1 with TRBJ2-7; 7 bases are shared with TRBD2. The V gene's germline CDR1 is MNHNS and CDR2 SASEGT. V lost 6 bases, J lost 1 base, and 9 bases stayed unmatched. The CDR3 is 15 residues long. The CDR3 DNA reads as TGTGCCAGCAGAGCCTCAACGGGAGGTTCCTACGAGCAGTACTTC. This encodes CASRASTGGSYEQYF.

The chain joins TRBV21-1 to TRBJ2-7; the DNA was not compared with TRBD1, the D call given in the table. TRBV21-1 is termed a pseudogene. The CDR3 length is 14 residues. The CDR3 DNA follows: TGTGCCAGCAGCAAAGCAGACACTCTCTACGAGCAGTACTTC. Amino acids: CASSKADTLYEQYF.

The chain has TRBV7-8 and TRBJ2-3; D may correspond to TRBD1 or TRBD2 (5 bases each). Looked up from germline, CDR1 is SGHVS and CDR2 is FQNEAQ. The CDR3 is 16 residues long. V lost 1 base, J lost 0 bases, and 11 bases lay in between. CDR3 nucleotides: TGTGCCAGCAGCTTAGTTGGGGGATTGAGCACAGATACGCAGTATTTT. Its translation is CASSLVGGLSTDTQYF.

The chain recombines TRBV9 with TRBJ1-2; 8 bases map to TRBD1. J lost 5 bases, V lost 3 bases, and 9 bases had no gene match. This CDR3 has 15 residues. Germline V gene data show CDR1 as SGDLS and CDR2 as YYNGEE. CDR3 protein: CASSEGQGPSYGYTF. The DNA of the CDR3 is TGTGCCAGCAGCGAAGGACAGGGACCTTCTTATGGCTACACCTTC.

This clone came up once. This sequence joins TRBV29-1 and TRBJ2-5; D unclear. From germline, CDR1 is SQVTM and CDR2 ANQGSEA. V was trimmed by 0 bases and J by 5 bases, leaving 7 bases between them. CDR3 size: 12 residues. CDR3 nucleotide sequence: TGCAGCGTTGAAGACCCGGGTGAGACCCAGTACTTC. Its translation is CSVEDPGETQYF.

The rearrangement uses TRBV30 and TRBJ2-6; possible D gene TRBD2, 7 bases. CDR1 is GTSNPN and CDR2 is SVGIG in the germline V gene (reference sequence). The V end lost 0 bases, the J end lost 3 bases, and 9 bases lay between the germline ends. The CDR3 sequence is 15 residues long. The CDR3 sequence: CAWSVGGLGANVLTF. DNA for the CDR3: TGTGCCTGGAGTGTCGGGGGGCTTGGGGCCAACGTCCTGACTTTC. Variable domain in full (rest from reference TRBV30 and TRBJ2-6): SQTIHQWPATLVQPVGSPLSLECTVEGTSNPNLYWYRQAAGRGLQLLFYSVGIGQISSEVPQNLSASRPQDRQFILSSKKLLLSDSGFYLCAWSVGGLGANVLTFGAGSRLTVL.

The chain combines TRBV14 with TRBJ2-1, with 15 bases aligning to TRBD2. This CDR3 has 19 residues. The germline gives CDR1 SGHDN, CDR2 FVKESK. J lost 2 bases, V lost 4 bases, and 9 bases had no gene match. CDR3 sequence (DNA): TGTGCCAGCAGCCTGACCTGGACTAGCGGGAGGGCCACCTACAATGAGCAGTTCTTC. Amino acid sequence: CASSLTWTSGRATYNEQFF.

This rearrangement joins TRBV14 to TRBJ1-1; D ambiguous. The CDR3 length is 13 residues. Trimming removed 3 bases at V and 1 base at J, with 6 bases between. Germline V gene data show CDR1 as SGHDN and CDR2 as FVKESK. CDR3 in amino acids: CASSQDPNTEAFF. CDR3 nucleotides: TGTGCCAGCAGCCAGGACCCGAACACTGAAGCTTTCTTT.

The J gene is TRBJ2-7, the V gene TRBV2; D gene ambiguous. Trimming pared 6 bases from V and 7 bases from J, leaving 16 bases between. This CDR3 has 13 residues. In germline, CDR1 is SNHLY, CDR2 FYNNEI. The CDR3 here is CASSPDNSREQYF. The CDR3 DNA is TGTGCCAGCAGCCCAGATAACTCGAGAGAGCAGTACTTC. Based on the CDR3 plus reference TRBV2 and TRBJ2-7, the full variable domain is EPEVTQTPSHQVTQMGQEVILRCVPISNHLYFYWYRQILGQKVEFLVSFYNNEISEKSEIFDDQFSVERPDGSNFTLKIRSTKLEDSAMYFCASSPDNSREQYFGPGTRLTVT.

The chain carries TRBV19 and TRBJ2-4; 7 bases line up with TRBD2. CDR1 LNHDA and CDR2 SQIVND come from the germline V gene (reference sequence). CDR3 length: 12 residues. V shed 9 bases and J 6 bases; nucleotides not matched to a gene: 5. This CDR3 reads CASGLDINIQYF. The CDR3 region has the DNA TGTGCCAGCGGACTAGACATAAACATTCAGTACTTC.

J is TRBJ1-2 and V is TRBV10-3; the D is unclear. Germline V CDR1 and CDR2: ENHRY, SYGVKD. V was pared by 1 base and J by 4 bases, with 13 bases between. The CDR3 extends over 15 amino acids. CDR3 nucleotide sequence: TGTGCCATCAGTGAGTTGGCGACCCCCATCTATGGCTACACCTTC. It codes for CAISELATPIYGYTF.

V and J are TRBV6-1 and TRBJ2-6; no reliable D call. Between the trimmed V and J ends, which lost 0 bases and 2 bases, there was a span of 11 bases. This CDR3 is 17 amino acids long. The germline V gene encodes CDR1 MNHNS and CDR2 SASEGT. CDR3 sequence reads: CASSEAPSSTGANVLTF. CDR3 coding DNA: TGTGCCAGCAGTGAAGCGCCGAGTTCAACTGGGGCCAACGTCCTGACTTTC.

The V and J genes are TRBV5-1 and TRBJ2-3, with TRBD2 matching over 10 bases. The J segment lost 3 bases and the V segment lost 0 bases, leaving 13 bases of the junction unmatched. The germline CDR1 and CDR2 sequences are SGHRS and YFSETQ. This CDR3 has 19 residues. This chain's CDR3 is CASSLDTSGAVVGTDTQYF. The CDR3 nucleotides read TGCGCCAGCAGCTTGGATACTAGCGGGGCAGTGGTGGGGACAGATACGCAGTATTTT.

This clone is a singleton in its sample. The rearrangement links TRBV6-1 to TRBJ2-7; 9 bases map to TRBD2. There are 15 residues in the CDR3. Looked up from germline, CDR1 is MNHNS and CDR2 is SASEGT. The V gene end was trimmed by 4 bases and the J gene end by 0 bases; junction bases not matched to a gene: 4. CDR3 coding DNA: TGTGCCAGCAGTGGGCTAGCGGGGTCCTCCTACGAGCAGTACTTC. It is translated as CASSGLAGSSYEQYF.

The chain joins TRBV7-8 to TRBJ2-5; the match to TRBD1 covers 7 bases. The CDR3 sequence is 13 residues long. J lost 2 bases, V lost 4 bases, and 1 base had no gene match. Per germline, CDR1 SGHVS and CDR2 FQNEAQ. CDR3 in amino acids: CASSSGQQETQYF. In DNA form, the CDR3 reads TGTGCCAGCAGCTCGGGACAGCAAGAGACCCAGTACTTC.

This clone has only one observation. This sequence joins TRBV30 and TRBJ2-1, with TRBD2 matching 14 bases. The CDR3 has 16 residues. Trimming removed 1 base from V and 6 bases from J; junction bases left unmatched: 5. Germline-derived CDR1 and CDR2 are GTSNPN and SVGIG (reference sequence). The CDR3 loop is CAWSGGTSGGGNEQFF. In nucleotides, the CDR3 is TGTGCCTGGAGTGGAGGGACTAGCGGGGGAGGCAATGAGCAGTTCTTC.

This chain joins TRBV10-3 and TRBJ1-3; the match to TRBD1 covers 7 bases. V shed 10 bases, J shed 2 bases, and the junction held 11 bases outside the gene matches. The CDR3 runs 15 residues. Per germline, CDR1 ENHRY and CDR2 SYGVKD. Written as DNA, the CDR3 is TGTGCCAGCACGAACCGGGGACAGCCTGGAAACACCATATATTTT. It codes for CASTNRGQPGNTIYF.

The CDR3 region has the DNA TGTGCCAGCAGCTCGGGGGGGAGCTCCTACGAGCAGTACTTC. Residues: CASSSGGSSYEQYF. This rearrangement joins TRBV5-4 to TRBJ2-7; 8 positions match TRBD2. Per germline, CDR1 SGHNT and CDR2 YYREEE (reference sequence). Trimming removed 3 bases from V and 0 bases from J; junction bases left unmatched: 2. This CDR3 contains 14 residues.

The sample holds one count of this clone. The V gene is TRBV9, the J gene TRBJ2-3, with TRBD2 identical over 12 bases. The germline V gene encodes CDR1 SGDLS and CDR2 YYNGEE. Trimming removed 2 bases from V and 3 bases from J; junction bases left unmatched: 1. The CDR3 totals 15 residues. CDR3 in DNA: TGTGCCAGCAGCGTGCTAGCGGGGGGGACAGATACGCAGTATTTT. Encoded protein: CASSVLAGGTDTQYF.

The rearrangement links TRBV15 to TRBJ1-4, with D tentatively TRBD1 (6 bases). Germline V gives CDR1 LNHNV, CDR2 YYDKDF (reference sequence). V was pared by 2 bases and J by 5 bases, with 15 bases between. The CDR3 extends over 16 amino acids. The CDR3 protein is CATSRTTGSQNEKLFF. CDR3 DNA sequence: TGTGCCACCAGCAGAACCACAGGGTCCCAGAATGAAAAACTGTTTTTT.